Sequencing of this TCR beta chain was carried out in a study of cytomegalovirus exposure and HLA in healthy donors. Study background: The roughly 120 validation repertoires, a later analysis reported, used the same platform as the 550 to 700 repertoires from the first cohort.

Separate from the roughly 670-subject first cohort, the 120-subject validation cohort was the one that the donors belonged to. The method was immunoSEQ multiplex PCR; TCRdb's version includes in-frame clones alone and lacks a portion of them. The table includes roughly 150,000 clones, more than 75% detected once. The germline V and J ends were trimmed by 2 bases and 7 bases, with 8 bases remaining between them. This CDR3 region has 12 residues. Germline CDR1 MNHNS, CDR2 SASEGT. The sample taken for sequencing was PBMCs. The chain carries TRBV6-1 and TRBJ1-1; maybe TRBD1 (5 bases). This clonotype was sampled from a man aged 18-30 years in good health and CMV-seronegative. CDR3 in amino acids: CASSEWGGEAFF. CDR3 nucleotides: TGTGCCAGCAGTGAATGGGGGGGTGAAGCTTTCTTT.